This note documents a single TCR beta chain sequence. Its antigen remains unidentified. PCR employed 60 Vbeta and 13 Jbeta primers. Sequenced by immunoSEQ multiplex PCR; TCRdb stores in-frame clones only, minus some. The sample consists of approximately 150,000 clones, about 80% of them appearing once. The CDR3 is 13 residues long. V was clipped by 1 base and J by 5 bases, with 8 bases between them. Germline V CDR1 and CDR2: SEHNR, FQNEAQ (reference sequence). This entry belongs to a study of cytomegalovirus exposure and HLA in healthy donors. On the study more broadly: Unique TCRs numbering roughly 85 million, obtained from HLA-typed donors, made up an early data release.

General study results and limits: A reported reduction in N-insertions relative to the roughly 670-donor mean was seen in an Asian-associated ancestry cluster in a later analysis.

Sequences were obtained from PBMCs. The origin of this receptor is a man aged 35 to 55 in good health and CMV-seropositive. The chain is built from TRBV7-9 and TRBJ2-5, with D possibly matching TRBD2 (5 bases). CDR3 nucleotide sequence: TGTGCCAGCAGCTTAGTTGGCGGGGAGACCCAGTACTTC. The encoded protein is CASSLVGGETQYF.